The subject of this entry is one T cell receptor beta chain. This entry comes from a study of cytomegalovirus exposure and HLA in healthy donors. V lost 3 bases, J lost 4 bases, and 5 bases lay in between. The germline V gene encodes CDR1 MNHEY and CDR2 SMNVEV (reference sequence). CDR3 length equals 12 residues. Healthy bone marrow donors supplied every sample. PCR was performed using 60 Vbeta and 13 Jbeta primers. How the authors handled the data: The authors later counted tens of millions of unique TCR beta chains, 9.5 million to 13 million of them shared. TCRdb keeps only in-frame clones here, not all; method: immunoSEQ multiplex PCR. D and trimming come from the DNA, and the V and J calls and clone size come from that table. The sample holds 60,000 to 70,000 clones, roughly 75% seen once.

Source material: PBMCs. The source of this sequence is a woman aged 25-40 years in good health and CMV-seronegative. The rearrangement joins TRBV27 to TRBJ2-3; D is uncertain. CDR3 loop: CASSFSADTQYF. In DNA, the CDR3 is TGTGCCAGCAGTTTTTCGGCAGATACGCAGTATTTT.